This T cell receptor (beta chain) was sequenced for a study of tumor-infiltrating lymphocytes in primary liver carcinoma. Study-level information: Spanning 30 to 69 years of age, the patients were men and women.

The authors made TCR beta cDNA from approximately 500 ng total RNA with a constant-region primer. Employing slightly modified ARM-PCR, three nested multiplex PCR rounds were run, and these gave rise to the TCR beta libraries. Rounds one and two of PCR, each of roughly 11 cycles, were primed with TRBV1-TRBV30 forward primers and a C-beta reverse primer. TCRdb reprocessed the multiplex PCR reads via MiXCR and lists one record per CDR3 protein. The sample holds about 120,000 distinct CDR3 sequences; nearly 70% are singletons and the top ten take roughly 7.3%. The CDR3 covers 13 residues. V gave up 4 bases and J gave up 3 bases, with 11 bases separating them. Per the germline V gene, CDR1 is SGHRS and CDR2 is YFSETQ. Co-extracting RNA and DNA was done with roughly 17-32 mg of unsorted bulk tissue as input.

The V gene is TRBV5-1, the J gene TRBJ2-7, with TRBD1 as a possible D gene (6 bases). Sequenced: tumor-adjacent normal liver tissue. The TCR was taken from a woman between 55 and 75 years old with primary liver carcinoma and hepatitis B virus infection. The CDR3 loop reads CASSQDSIYEQYF. The CDR3 DNA reads as TGCGCCAGCAGCCAGGACAGCATCTACGAGCAGTACTTC. The full variable domain, rest sourced from reference TRBV5-1 and TRBJ2-7, is KAGVTQTPRYLIKTRGQQVTLSCSPISGHRSVSWYQQTPGQGLQFLFEYFSETQRNKGNFPGRFSGRQFSNSRSEMNVSTLELGDSALYLCASSQDSIYEQYFGPGTRLTVT.